This TCR beta chain was retrieved from a study of T-cell reconstitution after alpha-beta-depleted transplantation in children. The CDR3 contains 15 residues. Germline lookup yields CDR1 DFQATT and CDR2 SNEGSKA (reference sequence). With V trimmed by 5 bases and J by 7 bases, 11 bases remained unmatched. TCRbeta library preparation incorporated unique molecular identifiers. TCRdb fed the PCR reads into MiXCR, producing one record per CDR3 protein. The top ten clones hold 3.8% of a sample with about 400,000 distinct CDR3 sequences, just over 20% of them seen once. V gene TRBV20-1 combines with J gene TRBJ2-7, with 13 positions matching TRBD2. This sample comprised PBMCs from the stem cell graft donor, obtained from the stem cell graft. The TCR was taken from a human donor who donated a stem cell graft to a child with acute myeloid leukemia. The CDR3, as DNA: TGCAGTGCTGGCCCTGGGACTAGCGGGATGAGGGAGCAGTACTTC. Protein: CSAGPGTSGMREQYF.